This is a list of T cell receptor beta chains from one sample in a study of blood T cell repertoires in COVID-19. Method: immunoSEQ multiplex PCR; TCRdb's copy keeps in-frame clones and lacks some. The top ten hold under 5% of the sample, which has around 140,000 clones, 65% to 85% seen once. Material: peripheral blood. The receptors were sampled from a woman aged 60-75 years with acute or convalescent COVID-19. Both conserved end residues are part of each CDR3. A D gene is named only where the DNA matches it firmly. Clone size appears in some rows only: once, few, many, or a class for an expanded clone.

V gene,J gene,clone size,D gene,CDR3 protein,CDR3 DNA
TRBV3-1/TRBV3-2,TRBJ2-5,NA,TRBD2,CASSPLAGGRALKTQYF,TGTGCCAGCAGCCCCCTGGCGGGCGGGAGGGCCTTAAAGACCCAGTACTTC
TRBV28,TRBJ2-1,NA,NA,CASRSNLVAQKNEQFF,TGTGCCAGCAGATCCAATCTAGTAGCGCAAAAGAATGAGCAGTTCTTC
TRBV27,TRBJ1-2,NA,NA,CASSSTGTGGYTF,TGTGCCAGCAGTTCAACAGGGACGGGAGGCTACACCTTC
TRBV19,TRBJ2-1,NA,TRBD1,CASGDRYNEQFF,TGTGCCAGTGGGGACAGATACAATGAGCAGTTCTTC
TRBV7-8,TRBJ1-5,NA,TRBD1,CASSLLNRGVGSNQPQHF,TGTGCCAGCAGCTTATTGAACAGGGGAGTTGGGAGCAATCAGCCCCAGCATTTT
TRBV28,TRBJ2-2,NA,NA,CASSLGTANTGELFF,TGTGCCAGCAGTTTAGGCACAGCTAACACCGGGGAGCTGTTTTTT
TRBV10-3,TRBJ2-1,NA,NA,CAISDSFPDEQFF,TGTGCCATCAGTGATTCTTTTCCCGATGAGCAGTTCTTC
TRBV25-1,TRBJ2-7,NA,TRBD1,CASRGTGIYEQYF,TGTGCCAGCAGAGGGACAGGGATCTACGAGCAGTACTTC
TRBV9,TRBJ2-5,NA,TRBD2,CAIHPRASGRVEETQYF,TGTGCCATTCACCCGAGGGCTAGCGGGAGGGTTGAGGAGACCCAGTACTTC
TRBV21-1,TRBJ2-1,once,NA,CASKISESSYNEQFF,TGTGCCAGCAAAATTAGCGAGAGCTCCTACAATGAGCAGTTCTTC
TRBV5-1,TRBJ2-5,NA,NA,CASSPRGGGETQYF,TGCGCCAGCAGCCCCCGGGGAGGAGGGGAGACCCAGTACTTC
TRBV6-6,TRBJ1-6,NA,NA,CASGLLWGGDSPLHF,TGTGCCAGCGGCCTTTTATGGGGGGGCGATTCACCCCTCCACTTT
TRBV6-5,TRBJ2-1,few,NA,CASSRGKGQFF,TGTGCCAGCAGTCGGGGGAAGGGGCAGTTCTTC
TRBV28,TRBJ2-2,NA,NA,CASGSGQANTGELFF,TGTGCCAGCGGGTCGGGACAAGCGAACACCGGGGAGCTGTTTTTT